One and the same sample provided the 20 T cell receptor beta chains below, sequenced in a study of blood T cell repertoires in COVID-19. Profiling relied on immunoSEQ multiplex PCR, and the TCRdb table lists in-frame clones only, not all of them. The sample includes some 250,000 clones, 65% to 90% of them seen just once. The sequenced sample was peripheral blood. Receptors were obtained from a woman aged 55-69 years with active or convalescent COVID-19.

The chain joins TRBV11-3 to TRBJ1-1, with D perhaps TRBD1 (5 bases). The CDR3 spans 15 residues. CDR1 and CDR2 from the germline V gene are SGHNT and YENEEA. The ends were cut back, 0 bases at V and 7 bases at J, with 15 bases in the middle. The CDR3 DNA sequence: TGTGCCAGCAGCTTAGAGGGGGGGAGAGGTGGTGAAGCTTTCTTT. Translation: CASSLEGGRGGEAFF. Based on the CDR3 plus reference TRBV11-3 and TRBJ1-1, the full variable domain is EAGVVQSPRYKIIEKKQPVAFWCNPISGHNTLYWYLQNLGQGPELLIRYENEEAVDDSQLPKDRFSAERLKGVDSTLKIQPAELGDSAVYLCASSLEGGRGGEAFFGQGTRLTVV.

The rearrangement joins TRBV7-9 to TRBJ2-1; D is possibly TRBD2 (6 bases). The CDR3 sequence is 15 residues long. Trimming took off 3 bases at V and 2 bases at J, with 11 bases between the two ends. Germline CDR1 and CDR2: SEHNR and FQNEAQ (reference sequence). The CDR3 coding sequence is TGTGCCAGCAGCTTGCTGGGGGGTACCTACAATGAGCAGTTCTTC. Translation: CASSLLGGTYNEQFF. The full variable domain, with the rest looked up from reference TRBV7-9 and TRBJ2-1, is DTGVSQNPRHKITKRGQNVTFRCDPISEHNRLYWYRQTLGQGPEFLTYFQNEAQLEKSRLLSDRFSAERPKGSFSTLEIQRTEQGDSAMYLCASSLLGGTYNEQFFGPGTRLTVL.

The gene calls are TRBV19 and TRBJ1-1; the D gene is possibly TRBD1 (5 bases). The V end was cut by 9 bases, the J end by 6 bases, with 17 bases between. Germline assignment: CDR1 LNHDA and CDR2 SQIVND (reference sequence). This CDR3 is built from 13 residues. CDR3 sequence (DNA): TGTGCCAGCGCAGAAGGGGCCGGCGCTGAAGCTTTCTTT. As protein: CASAEGAGAEAFF.

The chain combines TRBV27 with TRBJ1-2; 9 nucleotides line up with TRBD1. CDR3 size: 17 residues. The V segment lost 6 bases and the J segment 8 bases; nucleotides outside the gene matches: 19. CDR1 MNHEY and CDR2 SMNVEV come from the germline V gene (reference sequence). In nucleotides, the CDR3 is TGTGCCAGCAGCTCCCGTTTTACAGGGGGCGTAACGGACGGCTACACCTTC. Protein sequence: CASSSRFTGGVTDGYTF.

This chain joins TRBV5-4 and TRBJ1-3; TRBD1 might be the D (5 bases). CDR1 is SGHNT, CDR2 YYREEE, per germline (reference sequence). This CDR3 has 14 amino acids. V lost 1 base and J 4 bases, leaving 9 bases between the germline ends. CDR3 in amino acids: CASSLSGPGNTIYF. The CDR3, as DNA: TGTGCCAGCAGCTTGTCAGGGCCCGGAAACACCATATATTTT.

The rearrangement uses TRBV19 and TRBJ1-3; D remains ambiguous. The V end lost 5 bases, the J end lost 0 bases, and 5 bases lay between the germline ends. The CDR3 has 13 amino acids. CDR1 LNHDA and CDR2 SQIVND come from the germline V gene (reference sequence). CDR3 sequence: CASSESSGNTIYF. CDR3 DNA sequence: TGTGCCAGTAGTGAGAGCTCTGGAAACACCATATATTTT.

The chain couples TRBV12-5 to TRBJ2-5; 7 bases are shared with TRBD2. The CDR3 consists of 13 residues. The germline V gene encodes CDR1 LGHNT and CDR2 FRNRAP. The V gene end was trimmed by 3 bases and the J gene end by 5 bases; junction bases not matched to a gene: 3. As DNA, the CDR3 is TGTGCTAGTGGTTTTCTGGGGGGGGAGACCCAGTACTTC. Translating it yields CASGFLGGETQYF. Supplemented by reference TRBV12-5 and TRBJ2-5, the full variable domain reads DARVTQTPRHKVTEMGQEVTMRCQPILGHNTVFWYRQTMMQGLELLAYFRNRAPLDDSGMPKDRFSAEMPDATLATLKIQPSEPRDSAVYFCASGFLGGETQYFGPGTRLLVL.

The chain couples TRBV19 to TRBJ2-2, with 15 bases that match TRBD2. The V gene end was trimmed by 7 bases and the J gene end by 6 bases; junction bases not matched to a gene: 9. Germline V lookup: CDR1 LNHDA, CDR2 SQIVND (reference sequence). This CDR3 is 17 amino acids long. CDR3 in DNA: TGTGCCAGTACCGATGGGACTAGCGGGGGGTACCCCGGGGAGCTGTTTTTT. Residues: CASTDGTSGGYPGELFF.

This sequence joins TRBV7-3 and TRBJ2-3; D gene uncertain. The CDR3 contains 15 residues. Germline lookup yields CDR1 SGHTA and CDR2 FQGTGA. Trimming took 5 bases from V and 0 from J, leaving 12 bases between them. The CDR3 loop is CASSPDIFSTDTQYF. The CDR3 DNA sequence: TGTGCCAGCAGCCCCGACATTTTTAGCACAGATACGCAGTATTTT.

The CDR3 is CASSLTSGGGTDTQYF. The CDR3 bases are TGCGCCAGCAGCTTGACTAGCGGGGGGGGAACAGATACGCAGTATTTT. The V gene is TRBV5-1, the J gene TRBJ2-3, with 13 bases that match TRBD2. CDR1 is SGHRS, CDR2 YFSETQ, per germline. J lost 3 bases, V lost 1 base, and 2 bases had no gene match. The CDR3 has 16 residues.

A few counts support this clone. The genes are TRBV12-3 or TRBV12-4 and TRBJ1-1; D is unresolved. The CDR3 is made up of 11 amino acids. V gave up 5 bases and J gave up 9 bases, with 10 bases separating them. The CDR3 nucleotides are TGTGCCAGCAGTCCTGGGCCGCAAGCTTTCTTT. This encodes CASSPGPQAFF.

The J gene is TRBJ1-6, the V gene TRBV27; D may be TRBD1 (6 bases). Trimming shortened V by 8 bases and J by 4 bases, and 18 bases separated the two germline ends. The CDR3 runs 16 residues. Germline lookup yields CDR1 MNHEY and CDR2 SMNVEV (reference sequence). The CDR3 DNA reads TGTGCCAGCCAAACCAGGGGCGCCGATTATAATTCACCCCTCCACTTT. This sequence encodes CASQTRGADYNSPLHF.

The chain combines TRBV19 with TRBJ2-2; TRBD2 aligns across 15 bases. The ends lost 9 bases at V and 4 bases at J; junction bases unmatched: 3. The CDR3 is made up of 15 amino acids. Germline V gene lookup returns CDR1 LNHDA and CDR2 SQIVND (reference sequence). Here the CDR3 reads CASMGLAGGTGELFF. In DNA, the CDR3 is TGTGCCAGCATGGGACTAGCGGGGGGCACCGGGGAGCTGTTTTTT.

The V and J genes are TRBV4-3 and TRBJ2-3, with 8 positions matching TRBD2. V trimming: 2 bases; J trimming: 3 bases; junction bases outside the gene matches: 7. The CDR3 is 16 residues long. Germline CDR1 is LGHNA and CDR2 is YSLEER. CDR3 DNA: TGCGCCAGCAGCCAAAGCCGCGGGGGGCCTACAGATACGCAGTATTTT. It encodes CASSQSRGGPTDTQYF.

The genes are TRBV12-3 or TRBV12-4 and TRBJ1-2; 7 positions agree with TRBD1. The V and J ends lost 6 bases and 6 bases, in that order; junction bases with no gene match: 7. The length of the CDR3 is 13 residues. The CDR3 DNA follows: TGTGCCAGCAGCTCTGACAGGGTACATGGCTACACCTTC. Translated: CASSSDRVHGYTF.

The chain uses TRBV27 and TRBJ2-3, with D tentatively TRBD1 (5 bases). The CDR3 is made up of 16 amino acids. Germline V gene data show CDR1 as MNHEY and CDR2 as SMNVEV (reference sequence). Between the trimmed V and J ends, which lost 2 bases and 1 base, there was a span of 13 bases. In DNA form, the CDR3 reads TGTGCCAGCAGTTTAGGCGGACAACCCCGCACAGATACGCAGTATTTT. Protein sequence: CASSLGGQPRTDTQYF.

V gene TRBV3-1 (or the pseudogene TRBV3-2) combines with J gene TRBJ2-4; 12 positions agree with TRBD2. CDR1 and CDR2 from the germline V gene are LGHDT and YNNKEL (reference sequence). V lost 6 bases to trimming and J lost 2 bases; unmatched junction nucleotides: 5. This CDR3 has 16 residues. CDR3 in DNA: TGTGCCAGCAGAAGGACTAGCGGGGACCCCAAAAACATTCAGTACTTC. Translated: CASRRTSGDPKNIQYF.

CDR3 sequence reads: CASSLGTGDVYGYTF. CDR3 bases: TGCGCCAGCAGCTTGGGGACAGGGGATGTCTATGGCTACACCTTC. The chain has TRBV5-1 and TRBJ1-2; 9 bases map to TRBD1. CDR3 length equals 15 residues. J gave up 4 bases and V 0 bases, and 4 bases lay outside the gene matches. Germline V gives CDR1 SGHRS, CDR2 YFSETQ.

The chain is built from TRBV4-1 and TRBJ2-7, with a tentative D call TRBD1 (6 bases). V lost 3 bases, J lost 7 bases, and 16 bases lay in between. The CDR3 is made up of 14 amino acids. Germline CDR1 is MGHRA and CDR2 is YSYEKL. CDR3 loop: CASSQLPGVGEQYF. The DNA of the CDR3 is TGCGCCAGCAGCCAGCTTCCAGGGGTCGGGGAGCAGTACTTC.

This clone was found a few times. The J gene is TRBJ2-7, the V gene TRBV4-1; tentatively, D is TRBD1 (7 bases). Trimming pared 3 bases from V and 4 bases from J, leaving 16 bases between. CDR1 is MGHRA and CDR2 is YSYEKL in the germline V gene. CDR3 length equals 15 residues. The CDR3, as DNA: TGCGCCAGCAGCCAGTATTCAGGGGGGAATTACGAGCAGTACTTC. Translated: CASSQYSGGNYEQYF.